The 32 T cell receptor beta chains presented below share a single source sample, sequenced in a study of control samples from healthy donors and cancer patients. Measured with immunoSEQ multiplex PCR; TCRdb has only the in-frame clones, and not every one. The sample lists 96,000 or so clones; about 92% were seen once. The sequencing input was blood. The receptors stem from a man aged 18 to 35 in good health.

The chain links TRBV6-5 to TRBJ1-1, with D possibly being TRBD1 (5 bases). The CDR3 runs 13 residues. Deletions cut 4 bases from V and 1 base from J, with 7 bases between. Germline V gives CDR1 MNHEY, CDR2 SVGAGI. The chain's CDR3 is CASSLQENTEAFF. The CDR3 DNA reads as TGTGCCAGCAGTTTACAGGAGAACACTGAAGCTTTCTTT.

This clone was counted a few times. The V gene is TRBV6-4, the J gene TRBJ2-2, with D unresolved. The germline V gene encodes CDR1 MRHNA and CDR2 SNTAGT. V lost 4 bases, J lost 7 bases, and 10 bases lay in between. The CDR3 loop spans 13 amino acids. CDR3 region: CASSAGDGGELFF. The CDR3 DNA follows: TGTGCCAGCAGTGCGGGCGACGGCGGGGAGCTGTTTTTT.

The chain is built from TRBV7-9 and TRBJ2-7, with 8 nucleotides matching TRBD1. The germline CDR1 and CDR2 sequences are SEHNR and FQNEAQ (reference sequence). Trimming cost V 6 bases and J 0 bases; bases outside gene matches: 1. This CDR3 has 13 amino acids. CDR3 bases: TGTGCCAGCAGGGGACAGGACTCCTACGAGCAGTACTTC. Its protein product is CASRGQDSYEQYF.

The CDR3 DNA reads TGTGCCAGCAGATGGGGGGCCGGGGAGCTGTTTTTT. This codes for CASRWGAGELFF. The V gene is TRBV12-3 or TRBV12-4, the J gene TRBJ2-2, with D possibly matching TRBD2 (6 bases). Trimming stripped 6 bases from V and 6 bases from J, with 8 bases between. This CDR3 comprises 12 residues.

J is TRBJ1-5 and V is TRBV6-1; D is perhaps TRBD1 (5 bases). V lost 3 bases and J 5 bases, leaving 8 bases between the germline ends. The CDR3 extends over 13 amino acids. Germline values: CDR1 MNHNS, CDR2 SASEGT. CDR3 protein: CASSDRGDQPQHF. CDR3 nucleotide sequence: TGTGCCAGCAGTGATCGAGGGGATCAGCCCCAGCATTTT.

The chain joins TRBV7-3 to TRBJ2-1; the match to TRBD1 covers 8 bases. Germline lookup yields CDR1 SGHTA and CDR2 FQGTGA. Trimming cost V 1 base and J 4 bases; bases outside gene matches: 6. The length of the CDR3 is 16 residues. Here the CDR3 reads CASSLKGGTGYNEQFF. Here the CDR3 DNA reads TGTGCCAGCAGCTTAAAGGGCGGGACAGGTTACAATGAGCAGTTCTTC.

This chain uses TRBV4-2 with TRBJ1-5, with a tentative D call TRBD1 (6 bases). This CDR3 has 17 amino acids. The V end was cut by 2 bases, the J end by 4 bases, with 18 bases between. Germline V lookup: CDR1 LGHNA, CDR2 YNFKEQ. This CDR3 is CASSQNFRTELNQPQHF. DNA of the CDR3: TGTGCCAGCAGCCAAAACTTTAGGACAGAACTTAATCAGCCCCAGCATTTT.

The gene calls are TRBV7-2 and TRBJ2-3; D might be TRBD2 (7 bases). Trimming left V 1 base short and J 4 bases short, with 9 bases between. This CDR3 contains 14 residues. CDR1 and CDR2 from the germline V gene are SGHTA and FQGNSA. CDR3 residues: CASSLEGGADTQYF. The DNA of the CDR3 is TGTGCCAGCAGCTTAGAGGGGGGGGCAGATACGCAGTATTTT.

The rearrangement joins TRBV4-2 to TRBJ2-1; 8 positions agree with TRBD1. Trimming took 5 bases from V and 10 from J; bases not matched to a gene: 7. CDR1 and CDR2 (germline): LGHNA, YNFKEQ. This CDR3 region has 13 residues. This CDR3 is CASSKNRGWEQFF. The CDR3 nucleotides read TGTGCCAGCAGCAAAAACAGGGGGTGGGAGCAGTTCTTC.

This chain uses TRBV27 with TRBJ2-7; no firm D call. The germline CDR1 and CDR2 sequences are MNHEY and SMNVEV (reference sequence). The length of the CDR3 is 14 residues. Trimming removed 5 bases from V and 0 bases from J, with 11 bases in between. CDR3 in amino acids: CASSIRTASYEQYF. The CDR3 DNA reads as TGTGCCAGCAGTATTCGGACGGCCTCCTACGAGCAGTACTTC.

The J gene is TRBJ2-3, the V gene TRBV15, with TRBD2 matching over 10 bases. CDR3 length equals 17 residues. Trimming cost V 0 bases and J 3 bases; bases outside gene matches: 6. Germline CDR1 LNHNV, CDR2 YYDKDF (reference sequence). The CDR3 loop is CATSRDRAGGPTDTQYF. The CDR3 DNA sequence: TGTGCCACCAGCAGAGATCGAGCGGGGGGGCCTACAGATACGCAGTATTTT.

The V call is TRBV13, the J call TRBJ1-3; 7 bases agree with TRBD1. The germline CDR1 and CDR2 sequences are PRHDT and FYEKMQ (reference sequence). V dropped 5 bases and J dropped 4; count of bases not matched to a gene: 5. The CDR3 is 14 residues long. The CDR3 DNA is TGTGCCAGCAGCCGACAGGGAGGAGGAAACACCATATATTTT. Its protein is CASSRQGGGNTIYF.

The CDR3, as DNA: TGTGCCAGCAGCCAACAGGGAACTGGGGAAAAACTGTTTTTT. Amino acids: CASSQQGTGEKLFF. The chain links TRBV14 to TRBJ1-4; tentatively, D is TRBD1 (5 bases). This CDR3 comprises 14 residues. Trimming pared 2 bases from V and 8 bases from J, leaving 12 bases between. Per the germline V gene, CDR1 is SGHDN and CDR2 is FVKESK.

The chain joins TRBV5-1 to TRBJ2-7; D is unclear. The CDR3 spans 15 residues. The V gene's germline CDR1 is SGHRS and CDR2 YFSETQ. The V end was cut by 1 base, the J end by 3 bases, with 14 bases between. The CDR3 spells CASSLHTAKSYEQYF. The CDR3 region has the DNA TGCGCCAGCAGCTTGCATACTGCGAAGAGCTACGAGCAGTACTTC.

Concerning this clone itself: The junction and the germline gene differ at one end; a read error may be behind it. This chain joins TRBV11-2 and TRBJ2-1, with D hard to call. The V gene's germline CDR1 is SGHAT and CDR2 FQNNGV. The CDR3 runs to 15 residues. DNA of the CDR3: TGTGCCAGCAGCTCCCATTTAGGCTCCAACAATGAGCAGTTCTTC. Translation: CASSSHLGSNNEQFF.

This chain uses TRBV11-2 with TRBJ2-1, with 11 bases that match TRBD2. CDR1 is SGHAT and CDR2 is FQNNGV in the germline V gene. This CDR3 has 15 residues. The V segment lost 0 bases and the J segment 9 bases; nucleotides outside the gene matches: 4. The CDR3 bases are TGTGCCAGCAGCTTAGATCGCCTAGCGGGGGGTGAGCAGTTCTTC. It codes for CASSLDRLAGGEQFF. The entire variable domain, with the rest obtained from reference TRBV11-2 and TRBJ2-1, is as follows: EAGVAQSPRYKIIEKRQSVAFWCNPISGHATLYWYQQILGQGPKLLIQFQNNGVVDDSQLPKDRFSAERLKGVDSTLKIQPAKLEDSAVYLCASSLDRLAGGEQFFGPGTRLTVL.

This clone appeared a single time. The chain couples TRBV3-1 (or the pseudogene TRBV3-2) to TRBJ1-2, with D unresolved. The V end was cut by 0 bases, the J end by 4 bases, with 15 bases between. Germline-derived CDR1 and CDR2 are LGHDT and YNNKEL (reference sequence). CDR3 size: 16 residues. The DNA of the CDR3 is TGTGCCAGCAGCCAAGAAACCATAAAGGGCCTCTATGGCTACACCTTC. It specifies CASSQETIKGLYGYTF.

As to this clone: One end of the junction does not line up with germline, which may come from a read error. The genes are TRBV29-1 and TRBJ1-1; D gene ambiguous. Germline lookup yields CDR1 SQVTM and CDR2 ANQGSEA. The CDR3 is made up of 11 amino acids. The CDR3 DNA follows: TGCAGCGCTGAAGGGCCAGGATCTGCTTTCTTT. Amino acid sequence: CSAEGPGSAFF.

This chain connects TRBV14 to TRBJ2-1; possibly TRBD1 for D (5 bases). V dropped 1 base and J dropped 6 bases, with 7 bases sitting between them. CDR3 size: 13 residues. Looked up from germline, CDR1 is SGHDN and CDR2 is FVKESK. The CDR3 DNA reads TGTGCCAGCAGCCAAGGGGGCAGCAATGAGCAGTTCTTC. Translated, it gives CASSQGGSNEQFF.

The chain has TRBV4-1 and TRBJ2-3; 10 bases line up with TRBD2. J was trimmed by 5 bases and V by 2 bases; bases with no gene match: 4. Germline V gene data show CDR1 as MGHRA and CDR2 as YSYEKL. CDR3 length: 15 residues. In nucleotides, the CDR3 is TGCGCCAGCAGCCAACTAGCGGGGGAGGTAGATACGCAGTATTTT. Protein: CASSQLAGEVDTQYF.

The chain has TRBV14 and TRBJ2-7; 13 positions agree with TRBD2. Trimming cost V 0 bases and J 4 bases; bases outside gene matches: 0. The germline V gene has CDR1 SGHDN and CDR2 FVKESK. This CDR3 has 15 residues. The CDR3 here is CASSQEGLAGYEQYF. The CDR3, as DNA: TGTGCCAGCAGCCAAGAGGGACTAGCGGGATACGAGCAGTACTTC.

V and J are TRBV7-6 and TRBJ2-7; D may match TRBD1 or TRBD2 (5 bases each). The CDR3 is made up of 14 amino acids. Germline assignment: CDR1 SGHVS and CDR2 FNYEAQ. The germline V and J ends were trimmed by 1 base and 2 bases, with 9 bases remaining between them. CDR3 coding DNA: TGTGCCAGCAGCTTAGATGAGGGGCCCTACGAGCAGTACTTC. Amino acid sequence: CASSLDEGPYEQYF.

The rearrangement links TRBV10-2 to TRBJ2-1; D remains ambiguous. The length of the CDR3 is 12 residues. V was trimmed by 4 bases and J by 0 bases, leaving 1 base between them. Germline V gene sequence: CDR1 WSHSY, CDR2 SAAADI. CDR3 loop: CASSVSYNEQFF. The CDR3 DNA sequence: TGCGCCAGCAGTGTCTCCTACAATGAGCAGTTCTTC.

The chain carries TRBV29-1 and TRBJ2-7, with D possibly being TRBD2 (6 bases). Trimming pared 2 bases from V and 13 bases from J, leaving 21 bases between. The CDR3 runs 13 residues. Germline CDR1 SQVTM, CDR2 ANQGSEA. The CDR3 DNA follows: TGCAGCGTTGAACCCCCGGGACTCGGAGATCGCTACTTC. It yields the protein CSVEPPGLGDRYF.

The CDR3 region is CATSPEGDRAYYGYTF. The CDR3 coding sequence is TGTGCCACCAGCCCCGAGGGGGACAGGGCTTACTATGGCTACACCTTC. V is TRBV15 and J is TRBJ1-2; 9 nucleotides align to TRBD1. CDR1 and CDR2 (germline): LNHNV, YYDKDF (reference sequence). CDR3 length equals 16 residues. After removal of 5 bases from V and 3 bases from J, the junction contained 10 bases not matched to a gene.

The rearrangement joins TRBV30 to TRBJ2-1, with 8 positions matching TRBD2. After removal of 5 bases from V and 10 bases from J, the junction contained 10 bases not matched to a gene. Germline CDR1 and CDR2: GTSNPN and SVGIG (reference sequence). There are 13 residues in the CDR3. The CDR3 DNA follows: TGTGCCTGGGCGACTAGCGTCTCAGAAGAGCAGTTCTTC. It codes for CAWATSVSEEQFF.

The genes are TRBV2 and TRBJ2-2; possibly TRBD1 for D (6 bases). Trimming took 8 bases from V and 0 from J, leaving 10 bases between them. CDR3 length equals 14 residues. The germline V gene encodes CDR1 SNHLY and CDR2 FYNNEI. The chain's CDR3 is CASVRDTNTGELFF. Here the CDR3 DNA reads TGTGCCAGCGTCCGGGACACGAACACCGGGGAGCTGTTTTTT.

The CDR3 sequence is CSVAGQNTEAFF. CDR3 nucleotides: TGCAGCGTTGCGGGACAGAACACTGAAGCTTTCTTT. The chain uses TRBV29-1 and TRBJ1-1; weak D call: TRBD1 (6 bases). Between the trimmed V and J ends, which lost 4 bases and 1 base, there was a span of 7 bases. This CDR3 is built from 12 residues. The germline V gene has CDR1 SQVTM and CDR2 ANQGSEA.

The chain links TRBV6-5 to TRBJ1-5; TRBD1 agrees at 7 bases. Germline lookup yields CDR1 MNHEY and CDR2 SVGAGI. The V segment lost 7 bases and the J segment 4 bases; nucleotides outside the gene matches: 7. CDR3 size: 14 residues. The CDR3 here is CASTAGTVNQPQHF. DNA of the CDR3: TGTGCCAGCACCGCCGGGACAGTGAATCAGCCCCAGCATTTT.

The CDR3 DNA is TGCGCCAGCAGACTCTCAGGGTCTGGATATGGCTACACCTTC. Translation gives CASRLSGSGYGYTF. The genes are TRBV4-3 and TRBJ1-2, with a tentative D call TRBD1 (5 bases). The CDR3 is 14 amino acids. Germline V gene data show CDR1 as LGHNA and CDR2 as YSLEER. V lost 6 bases and J 5 bases, leaving 16 bases between the germline ends.

V usage is TRBV12-3 or TRBV12-4 and J usage is TRBJ2-7, with D tentatively TRBD1 (5 bases). Trimming pared 7 bases from V and 7 bases from J, leaving 17 bases between. The CDR3 is made up of 13 amino acids. The CDR3 spells CASTIDSHKEQYF. The CDR3 DNA sequence: TGTGCCAGCACTATCGACAGCCACAAGGAGCAGTACTTC.

This clone has only a few counts. The CDR3 bases are TGTGCCTGGGGTCAACTGATGGGCGGAAACACCATATATTTT. It is translated as CAWGQLMGGNTIYF. The V gene is TRBV30, the J gene TRBJ1-3, with D hard to call. CDR3 length: 14 amino acids. Germline V gene sequence: CDR1 GTSNPN, CDR2 SVGIG (reference sequence). Trimming took off 5 bases at V and 4 bases at J, with 15 bases between the two ends. Full variable domain (outside the CDR3, taken from reference TRBV30 and TRBJ1-3): SQTIHQWPATLVQPVGSPLSLECTVEGTSNPNLYWYRQAAGRGLQLLFYSVGIGQISSEVPQNLSASRPQDRQFILSSKKLLLSDSGFYLCAWGQLMGGNTIYFGEGSWLTVV.